Here is one T cell receptor (beta chain) with its context. Study processing details: How many nucleated cells were present was estimated from reference gene primer amplification. TCRdb keeps only in-frame clones here, not all; method: immunoSEQ multiplex PCR. The D gene and trimming were derived from the DNA, and the V and J assignments and clone size from that table. The sample yields some 150,000 clones, around four fifths seen once. This record comes from a study of blood T cell repertoires in COVID-19. About the research overall: COVID-19 samples, acute and convalescent, were from the United States, Italy and Spain. T cells, B-cell-depleted T cells, or PBMCs supplied cDNA or gDNA.

The CDR3 extends over 14 amino acids. Trimming cost V 1 base and J 8 bases; bases outside gene matches: 3. Germline loops: CDR1 MNHEY, CDR2 SVGEGT. This clonotype was sampled from a woman in her thirties or forties with active or convalescent COVID-19. The chain employs TRBV6-2 or TRBV6-3 and TRBJ2-1, with 9 bases matching TRBD2. Sequencing was performed on peripheral blood. The CDR3 DNA is TGTGCCAGCAGTTACTGGCGGGAGGGCTATGAGCAGTTCTTC. This gives the protein CASSYWREGYEQFF.